This TCR beta chain emerged from a study of T cell responses to AZD1222 COVID-19 vaccine. Study observations and caveats: None of the repertoires were sampled until the peak T cell response had passed. A reported finding is that nearly half of spike-specific TCRs target unmutated variant regions. Clonal diversity was possibly underestimated, and white British individuals and females predominated among donors.

Profiled with immunoSEQ multiplex PCR; TCRdb holds only in-frame clones, not every one. The sample has approximately 130,000 clones, over 90% seen once; the top ten hold 1.5% to 2%. Germline CDR1 reads SEHNR; CDR2 reads FQNEAQ (reference sequence). Trimming removed 4 bases from V and 0 bases from J, with 18 bases in between. The CDR3 covers 17 residues. This clone showed up just once. Its antigen is not known. V and J are TRBV7-9 and TRBJ1-1; D remains unclear. Material: peripheral blood, obtained on day 0 of AZD1222 vaccination. The sequence was obtained from an adult in good health. The CDR3 spells CASSSSYTGRMNTEAFF. As DNA, the CDR3 is TGTGCCAGCAGCTCCTCATACACGGGTAGGATGAACACTGAAGCTTTCTTT.